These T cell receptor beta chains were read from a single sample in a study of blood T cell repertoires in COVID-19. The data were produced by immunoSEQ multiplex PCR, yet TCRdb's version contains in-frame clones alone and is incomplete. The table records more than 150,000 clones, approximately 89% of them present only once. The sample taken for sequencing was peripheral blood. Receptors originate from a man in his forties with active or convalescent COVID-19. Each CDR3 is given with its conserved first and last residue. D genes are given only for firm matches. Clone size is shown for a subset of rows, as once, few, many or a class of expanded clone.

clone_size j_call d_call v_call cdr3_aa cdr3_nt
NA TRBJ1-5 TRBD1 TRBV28 CASWGQGRINQPQHF TGTGCCAGTTGGGGACAGGGGCGCATCAATCAGCCCCAGCATTTT
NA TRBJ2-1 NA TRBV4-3 CASSQSQGTHEQFF TGCGCCAGCAGCCAATCACAGGGCACCCATGAGCAGTTCTTC
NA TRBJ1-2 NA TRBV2 CASGDRPRYGYTF TGTGCCAGCGGTGACAGGCCACGCTATGGCTACACCTTC
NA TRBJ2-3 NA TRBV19 CASSIVVSREGLGTDTQYF TGTGCCAGTAGTATAGTCGTGTCCAGGGAAGGTCTGGGCACAGATACGCAGTATTTT
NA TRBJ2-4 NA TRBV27 CASSLSGAGNIQYF TGTGCCAGCAGTTTGTCAGGGGCAGGAAACATTCAGTACTTC
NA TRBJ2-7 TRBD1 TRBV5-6 CASSLRQGNPYEQYF TGTGCCAGCAGCTTGAGACAGGGAAACCCCTACGAGCAGTACTTC
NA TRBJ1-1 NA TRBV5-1 CASSLVTGETEAFF TGCGCCAGCAGCCTGGTCACGGGGGAGACTGAAGCTTTCTTT
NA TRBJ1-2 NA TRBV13 CASSLVSGNYGYTF TGTGCCAGCAGCTTAGTATCCGGGAACTATGGCTACACCTTC
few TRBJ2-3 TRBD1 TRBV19 CASSIGLGPGQGTDTQYF TGTGCCAGTAGTATAGGATTGGGGCCGGGACAGGGCACAGATACGCAGTATTTT
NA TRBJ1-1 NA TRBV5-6 CASSSGLREAAFF TGTGCCAGCAGCTCGGGACTCCGTGAGGCAGCTTTCTTT
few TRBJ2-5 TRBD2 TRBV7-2 CASSSIAGASSGETQYF TGTGCCAGCAGCTCCATAGCGGGGGCGAGCTCAGGAGAGACCCAGTACTTC
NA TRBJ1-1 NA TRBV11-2 CASSQVGGTEAFF TGTGCCAGCAGCCAGGTGGGGGGAACTGAAGCTTTCTTT
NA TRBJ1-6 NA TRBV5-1 CASSLSGGQDSPLHF TGCGCCAGCAGCTTGAGCGGGGGGCAGGATTCACCCCTCCACTTT
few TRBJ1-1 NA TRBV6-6 CASSSGGADFTEAFF TGTGCCAGCAGCTCGGGGGGGGCGGACTTCACTGAAGCTTTCTTT
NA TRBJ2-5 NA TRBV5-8 CASSGLDTVGETQYF TGTGCCAGCAGCGGTTTGGACACCGTGGGAGAGACCCAGTACTTC
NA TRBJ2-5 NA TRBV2 CASSPTGASGETQYF TGTGCCAGCAGTCCAACAGGGGCCAGCGGGGAGACCCAGTACTTC
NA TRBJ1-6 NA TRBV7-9 CASSSTANSPLHF TGTGCCAGCAGCTCTACAGCAAATTCACCCCTCCACTTT
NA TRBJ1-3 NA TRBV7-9 CASSAGSDGNTIYF TGTGCCAGCAGCGCCGGGAGTGACGGAAACACCATATATTTT
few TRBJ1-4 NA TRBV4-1 CASSPLSSEKLFF TGCGCCAGCAGCCCTCTATCCTCGGAAAAACTGTTTTTT
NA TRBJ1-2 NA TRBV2 CASSARGGTNYGYTF TGTGCCAGCAGCGCGAGGGGGGGCACTAACTATGGCTACACCTTC
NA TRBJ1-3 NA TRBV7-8 CASSSLVPSGNTIYF TGTGCCAGCAGCTCTCTAGTACCCTCTGGAAACACCATATATTTT
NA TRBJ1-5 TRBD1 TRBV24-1 CATSDKQGSNQPQHF TGTGCCACCAGTGACAAACAGGGGTCCAATCAGCCCCAGCATTTT
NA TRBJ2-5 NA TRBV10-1 CASSDLKEASSQETQYF TGCGCCAGCAGTGATCTGAAGGAAGCTAGCAGCCAAGAGACCCAGTACTTC
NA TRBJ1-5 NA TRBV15 CATSRDLRTVNQPQHF TGTGCCACCAGCAGAGATCTGAGGACAGTCAATCAGCCCCAGCATTTT
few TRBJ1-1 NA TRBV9 CASSSRQNMNTEAFF TGTGCCAGCAGCTCCAGACAGAATATGAACACTGAAGCTTTCTTT
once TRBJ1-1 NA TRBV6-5 CASRKAGITEAFF TGTGCCAGCAGGAAGGCAGGGATCACTGAAGCTTTCTTT
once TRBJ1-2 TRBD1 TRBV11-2 CASSSTGGHYGYTF TGTGCCAGCAGCTCAACAGGGGGCCACTATGGCTACACCTTC
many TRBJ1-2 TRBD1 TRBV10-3 CAISQTGHNGYTF TGTGCCATCAGCCAGACAGGGCATAATGGCTACACCTTC
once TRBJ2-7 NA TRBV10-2 CASSLTGSYEQYF TGCGCCAGCAGTCTTACGGGATCCTACGAGCAGTACTTC
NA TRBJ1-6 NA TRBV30 CAGVGGYNSPLHF TGTGCCGGGGTCGGGGGCTATAATTCACCCCTCCACTTT
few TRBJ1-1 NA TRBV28 CASSLPGVTEAFF TGTGCCAGCAGTTTACCAGGGGTCACTGAAGCTTTCTTT
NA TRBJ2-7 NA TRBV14 CASSRAGTGYEQYF TGTGCCAGCAGCAGGGCAGGGACTGGCTACGAGCAGTACTTC
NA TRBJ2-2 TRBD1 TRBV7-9 CASSRRTGFGVAGELFF TGTGCCAGCAGCCGCCGGACAGGGTTTGGAGTCGCCGGGGAGCTGTTTTTT
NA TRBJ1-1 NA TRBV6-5 CATGVERRAEAFF TGTGCCACCGGGGTTGAGCGAAGGGCTGAAGCTTTCTTT
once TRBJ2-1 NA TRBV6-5 CASSQRNEQFF TGTGCCAGCAGTCAACGGAATGAGCAGTTCTTC
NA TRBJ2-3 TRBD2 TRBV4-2 CASSPYGLAGGPIDTQYF TGTGCCAGCAGCCCATATGGACTAGCGGGGGGGCCCATAGATACGCAGTATTTT
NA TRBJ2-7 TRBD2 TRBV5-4 CASSPGTSRGPYEQYF TGTGCCAGCAGCCCCGGGACTAGCCGCGGACCATACGAGCAGTACTTC
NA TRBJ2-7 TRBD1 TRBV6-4 CASSVRTGISYEQYF TGTGCCAGCAGCGTCCGGACAGGAATCTCCTACGAGCAGTACTTC
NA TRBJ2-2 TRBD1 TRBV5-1 CASSNDRGFGELFF TGCGCCAGCAGCAACGACAGGGGATTCGGGGAGCTGTTTTTT
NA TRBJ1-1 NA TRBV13 CASSTSRARIQSFTEAFF TGTGCCAGCAGCACATCCAGGGCACGCATTCAGTCATTCACTGAAGCTTTCTTT
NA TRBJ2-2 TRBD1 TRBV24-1 CATSDPTGVNTGELFF TGTGCCACCAGTGATCCGACAGGGGTGAACACCGGGGAGCTGTTTTTT
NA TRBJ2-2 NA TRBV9 CASSSGGTGAAGELFF TGTGCCAGCAGCTCAGGCGGGACTGGGGCGGCCGGGGAGCTGTTTTTT
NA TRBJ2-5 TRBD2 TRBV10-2 CASATSGGPPTQYF TGCGCCAGCGCTACTAGCGGGGGGCCCCCGACCCAGTACTTC
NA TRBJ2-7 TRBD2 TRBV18 CASSPPNSGGAVGYEQYF TGTGCCAGCTCACCACCAAATAGCGGGGGGGCCGTAGGTTACGAGCAGTACTTC
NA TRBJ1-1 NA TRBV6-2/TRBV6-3 CASSTRVGTEAFF TGTGCCAGCAGTACCAGGGTTGGCACTGAAGCTTTCTTT
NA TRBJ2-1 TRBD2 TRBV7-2 CASSLTSGGANEQFF TGTGCCAGCAGCTTGACTAGCGGGGGGGCGAATGAGCAGTTCTTC
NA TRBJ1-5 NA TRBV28 CASSLLAGDRKPQHF TGTGCCAGCAGTTTATTGGCAGGGGATCGAAAGCCCCAGCATTTT
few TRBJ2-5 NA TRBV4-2 CASSQDVAAQETQYF TGTGCCAGCAGCCAAGATGTGGCGGCTCAAGAGACCCAGTACTTC
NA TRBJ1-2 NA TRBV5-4 CASRRETFLYGYTF TGTGCCAGCAGGAGGGAGACCTTCCTATATGGCTACACCTTC
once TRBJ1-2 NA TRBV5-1 CASSLDRAVYGYTF TGCGCCAGCAGCTTGGACAGGGCGGTCTATGGCTACACCTTC
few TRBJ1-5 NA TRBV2 CASSSRGEGYSNQPQHF TGTGCCAGCAGTTCGAGGGGGGAGGGTTATAGCAATCAGCCCCAGCATTTT
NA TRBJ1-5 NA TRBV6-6 CASRPGQISNQPQHF TGTGCCAGCAGACCCGGACAGATCAGCAATCAGCCCCAGCATTTT
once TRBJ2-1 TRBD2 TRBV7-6 CASSIRGGYNEQFF TGTGCCAGCAGCATCCGGGGGGGCTACAATGAGCAGTTCTTC
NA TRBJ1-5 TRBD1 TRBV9 CASSPRDRDNQPQHF TGTGCCAGCAGCCCCCGGGACAGGGACAATCAGCCCCAGCATTTT
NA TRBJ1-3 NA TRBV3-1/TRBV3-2 CASSPTESSGNTIYF TGTGCCAGCAGCCCTACAGAGTCCTCTGGAAACACCATATATTTT
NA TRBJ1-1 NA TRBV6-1 CASSEYWAGDTEAFF TGTGCCAGCAGTGAATACTGGGCAGGTGACACTGAAGCTTTCTTT
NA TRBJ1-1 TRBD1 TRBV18 CASSPGQGMNTEAFF TGTGCCAGCTCACCGGGACAGGGTATGAACACTGAAGCTTTCTTT
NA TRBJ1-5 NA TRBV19 CATNPGSNQPQHF TGTGCCACCAACCCCGGTAGCAATCAGCCCCAGCATTTT
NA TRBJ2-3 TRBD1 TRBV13 CASSEQGAVGTDTQYF TGTGCCAGCAGCGAACAGGGGGCTGTCGGCACAGATACGCAGTATTTT